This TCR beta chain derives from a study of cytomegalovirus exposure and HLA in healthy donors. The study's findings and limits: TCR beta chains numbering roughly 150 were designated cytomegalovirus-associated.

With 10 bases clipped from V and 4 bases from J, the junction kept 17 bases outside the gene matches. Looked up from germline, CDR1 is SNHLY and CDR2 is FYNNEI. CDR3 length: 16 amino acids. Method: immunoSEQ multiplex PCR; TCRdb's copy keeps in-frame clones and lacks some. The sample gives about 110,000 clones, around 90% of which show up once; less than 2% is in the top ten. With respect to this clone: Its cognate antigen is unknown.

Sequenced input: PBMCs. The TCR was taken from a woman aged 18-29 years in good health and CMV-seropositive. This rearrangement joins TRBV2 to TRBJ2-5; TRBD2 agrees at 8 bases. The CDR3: CATVYYGGGLGETQYF. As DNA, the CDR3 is TGTGCCACAGTTTATTACGGGGGGGGCCTTGGAGAGACCCAGTACTTC. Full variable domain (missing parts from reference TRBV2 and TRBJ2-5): EPEVTQTPSHQVTQMGQEVILRCVPISNHLYFYWYRQILGQKVEFLVSFYNNEISEKSEIFDDQFSVERPDGSNFTLKIRSTKLEDSAMYFCATVYYGGGLGETQYFGPGTRLLVL.